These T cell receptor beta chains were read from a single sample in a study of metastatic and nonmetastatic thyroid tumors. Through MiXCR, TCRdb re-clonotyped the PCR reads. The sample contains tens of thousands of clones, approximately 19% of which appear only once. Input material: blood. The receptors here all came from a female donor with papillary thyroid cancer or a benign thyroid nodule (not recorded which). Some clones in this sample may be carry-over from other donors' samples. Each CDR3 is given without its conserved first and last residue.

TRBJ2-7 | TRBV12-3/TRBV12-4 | ASSAGTYEQY
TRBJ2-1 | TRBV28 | ASSAQGINEQF
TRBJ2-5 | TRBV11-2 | ASSLSRGVAPNRETQY
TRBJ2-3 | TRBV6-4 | ASARQGTDTQY
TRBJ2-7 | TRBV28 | ASSSQGSSYEQY
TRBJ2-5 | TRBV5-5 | ASSLAGIAGTQY
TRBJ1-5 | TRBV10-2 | ASSESNRARIH
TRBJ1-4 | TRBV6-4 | ASSDGTGNEKLF
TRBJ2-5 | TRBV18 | ASSPPYSTQETQY
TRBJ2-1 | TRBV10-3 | AISAGQGARYNEQF
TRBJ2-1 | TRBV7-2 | ASSMNFNEQF
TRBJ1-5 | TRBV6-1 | ARGDRSNQTQH
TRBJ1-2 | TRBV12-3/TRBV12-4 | ASTPPRVDYGYT
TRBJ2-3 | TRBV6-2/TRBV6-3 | ASSYSSGDTQY
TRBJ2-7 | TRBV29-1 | SAGTGPYEQY
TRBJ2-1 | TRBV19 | ASSIDRQTPNIQQF
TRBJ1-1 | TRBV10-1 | ASSESQEGAEAF
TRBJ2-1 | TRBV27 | ASSTSSSGHNEQF
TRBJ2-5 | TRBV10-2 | ASSEVGSETQY
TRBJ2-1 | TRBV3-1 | ASSPNDRGLRGEQF
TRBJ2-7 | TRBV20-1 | SARPAGGIYEQY
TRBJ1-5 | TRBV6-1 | ASRRDRAGQPQH
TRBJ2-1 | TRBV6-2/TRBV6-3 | ASTGGGVHNEQF
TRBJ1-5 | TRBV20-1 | SARDGDRGPWGQPQH
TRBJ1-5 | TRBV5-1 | ASNLGGDSNQPQH
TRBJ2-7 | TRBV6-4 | ASITGCYEQY
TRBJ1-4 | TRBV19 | ASSIIGGGATNEKLF